The 24 T cell receptor beta chains below come from one sample, sequenced in a study of tumor-infiltrating lymphocytes in primary liver carcinoma (dated by TCRdb to about 2017). These reads were obtained on an Illumina HiSeq 2500. Using a constant-region primer and ProtoScript II reverse transcriptase, TCRbeta-specific cDNA was reverse-transcribed from 500 ng total RNA. Three nested multiplex PCR rounds, following a slightly modified ARM-PCR procedure, were used to build the TCRbeta libraries. Multiplex TRBV1-TRBV30 forward primers and a Cbeta reverse primer were used in the first two PCR rounds, each of which was run for roughly 9 cycles. TCRdb handled the public reads itself, with Q25 trimming in fastp and clone calling in MiXCR, and kept productive beta chains. Merged by CDR3 protein, the rows form single entries marked with the most common genes and DNA. The sample includes 250,000 to 350,000 distinct CDR3 sequences, with 50% to 75% observed a single time. 17% of the sample goes to the ten largest clones.

Blood RNA was extracted from unsorted whole blood with TRIzol reagent; germline DNA came from the DNeasy Blood & Tissue kit. The material sequenced was peripheral blood. The receptors stem from a woman aged 25 to 39 with primary liver carcinoma and hepatitis B virus infection.

This clonotype has just a few counts. The chain combines TRBV30 with TRBJ2-1; D may be TRBD1 or TRBD2 (5 bases each). Germline CDR1 and CDR2: GTSNPN and SVGIG (reference sequence). Trimming cost V 0 bases and J 10 bases, with 10 bases left between them. The CDR3 spans 12 residues. The chain's CDR3 is CAWSVEGREQFF. The CDR3 DNA sequence: TGTGCCTGGAGTGTAGAGGGGAGAGAGCAGTTCTTC.

Details on this clonotype: The germline gene is not matched at one end of the junction; a read error may be the cause. The genes are TRBV7-8 and TRBJ2-5, with D perhaps matching TRBD2 (5 bases). The CDR3 covers 12 residues. Germline CDR1 is SGHVS and CDR2 is FQNEAQ. Written as DNA, the CDR3 is TGTTCCAGCAGCTTAGAGGACTCTACCCAGTACTTC. This gives the protein CSSSLEDSTQYF.

Notes on this clonotype: One junction end does not reproduce the germline sequence, and a read error may be involved. The rearrangement uses TRBV11-2 and TRBJ2-3; D tentatively fits TRBD1 or TRBD2 (5 bases each). Germline V gene data show CDR1 as SGHAT and CDR2 as FQNNGV. The CDR3 consists of 12 residues. CDR3 in DNA: TGTGCCGGCAGCTTAGGGGCGGGTGCGCAGTATTTT. As protein: CAGSLGAGAQYF.

The V gene is TRBV11-2, the J gene TRBJ2-1; 8 positions agree with TRBD2. J gave up 6 bases and V 9 bases, and 10 bases lay outside the gene matches. The CDR3 contains 14 residues. The germline CDR1 and CDR2 sequences are SGHAT and FQNNGV. The CDR3: CASSQRERVNEQFF. The CDR3 nucleotides read TGTGCCAGTAGCCAGCGGGAGAGGGTCAATGAGCAGTTCTTC.

The chain joins TRBV7-9 to TRBJ2-1, with a tentative D call TRBD2 (6 bases). Trimming took off 11 bases at V and 7 bases at J, with 18 bases between the two ends. The germline gives CDR1 SEHNR, CDR2 FQNEAQ (reference sequence). This CDR3 has 13 amino acids. The CDR3 DNA is TGTGCCCCTCGCCGTAAGGAGGGAAATGAGCAGTTCTTC. It codes for CAPRRKEGNEQFF. Full variable domain (rest looked up from reference TRBV7-9 and TRBJ2-1): DTGVSQNPRHKITKRGQNVTFRCDPISEHNRLYWYRQTLGQGPEFLTYFQNEAQLEKSRLLSDRFSAERPKGSFSTLEIQRTEQGDSAMYLCAPRRKEGNEQFFGPGTRLTVL.

The V call is TRBV4-3, the J call TRBJ2-1; 7 nucleotides align to TRBD1. CDR3 size: 16 residues. The J segment lost 7 bases and the V segment lost 10 bases, leaving 19 bases of the junction unmatched. The germline V gene encodes CDR1 LGHNA and CDR2 YSLEER. CDR3 amino acids: CANSQDHRGTLNEQFF. CDR3 bases: TGCGCCAATAGCCAGGACCACAGGGGTACATTAAATGAGCAGTTCTTC.

This clonotype has at least ten counts. Here the CDR3 reads CASSRELSTDTQYF. The CDR3 bases are TGTGCCAGCAGCAGAGAGCTAAGCACAGATACGCAGTATTTT. This chain links TRBV6-6 with TRBJ2-3; no firm D call. The V end lost 6 bases, the J end lost 0 bases, and 10 bases lay between the germline ends. This CDR3 spans 14 amino acids. The V gene's germline CDR1 is MNHNY and CDR2 SVGAGI (reference sequence).

Comments on this clonotype: This may be a read error, as it is one base from a much larger clone. The V and J genes are TRBV7-9 and TRBJ2-5; 7 nucleotides line up with TRBD2. V dropped 5 bases and J dropped 6; count of bases not matched to a gene: 12. Germline V gene lookup returns CDR1 SEHNR and CDR2 FQNEAQ (reference sequence). The CDR3 contains 15 residues. The CDR3 DNA follows: TGTGCCAGCAGCGTGACTAGCAGGAGGTTTAAGACCCAGTACTTC. This encodes CASSVTSRRFKTQYF.

The chain carries TRBV6-1 and TRBJ2-1; TRBD2 aligns across 12 bases. Germline V CDR1 and CDR2: MNHNS, SASEGT. V dropped 6 bases and J dropped 3; count of bases not matched to a gene: 6. The CDR3 length is 16 residues. CDR3 sequence reads: CASRKPGLAGYNEQFF. CDR3 in DNA: TGTGCCAGCAGAAAACCGGGACTAGCGGGCTACAATGAGCAGTTCTTC.

Of note for this clonotype: The CDR3 ends on some other residue instead of the conserved phenylalanine or tryptophan, so this is likely a read error. V usage is TRBV7-9 and J usage is TRBJ2-1, with D perhaps being TRBD1 or TRBD2 (5 bases each). Trimming shortened V by 4 bases and J by 9 bases, and 10 bases separated the two germline ends. CDR1 and CDR2 (germline): SEHNR, FQNEAQ (reference sequence). This CDR3 spans 12 amino acids. CDR3 protein: CASSSGPIEQFS. CDR3 coding DNA: TGTGCCAGCAGCTCGGGACCGATTGAGCAGTTCTCC.

In the case of this clonotype: The CDR3 does not end in the conserved phenylalanine or tryptophan, so this is likely a read error. The chain recombines TRBV29-1 with TRBJ1-3; no reliable D call. Germline values: CDR1 SQVTM, CDR2 ANQGSEA. Trimming pared 7 bases from V and 4 bases from J, leaving 8 bases between. The CDR3 length is 11 residues. This chain's CDR3 is CSGGIGNTIYL. The CDR3 DNA is TGCAGCGGGGGAATAGGAAACACCATATATCTT.

The rearrangement joins TRBV28 to TRBJ1-2; 9 positions agree with TRBD1. This CDR3 spans 16 amino acids. The junction had 10 bases not matched to a gene; V was cut back by 3 bases and J by 5 bases. Germline CDR1 is MDHEN and CDR2 is SYDVKM. The CDR3 spells CASSFLQGAGPYGYTF. CDR3 DNA: TGTGCCAGCAGTTTCCTACAGGGGGCAGGGCCTTATGGCTACACCTTC.

This clonotype was counted at least ten times. The V and J genes are TRBV12-3 or TRBV12-4 and TRBJ1-2, with TRBD1 matching 8 bases. This CDR3 has 14 amino acids. Trimming cost V 4 bases and J 3 bases; bases outside gene matches: 4. CDR3 protein: CASSSSDRDYGYTF. CDR3 bases: TGTGCCAGCAGTTCCTCGGACAGGGACTATGGCTACACCTTC.

Comment on this clonotype: A read error is possible here, since a much larger clone lies one base away. V is TRBV4-1 and J is TRBJ2-1; 9 bases are a match to TRBD2. Germline loops: CDR1 MGHRA, CDR2 YSYEKL. The CDR3 has 14 amino acids. For the CDR3, the DNA is TGCGCCAACAGCCAAGTAGCGGGAGTAGATGAGCAGTTCTTC. Its translation: CANSQVAGVDEQFF.

This clonotype was detected many times. The chain combines TRBV6-2 or TRBV6-3 with TRBJ1-5; TRBD1 might be the D (5 bases). V gave up 4 bases and J gave up 6 bases, with 13 bases separating them. Germline assignment: CDR1 MNHEY and CDR2 SVGEGT. The CDR3 length is 14 residues. CDR3 in amino acids: CASSSAAGIQPQHF. CDR3 DNA sequence: TGTGCCAGCAGTTCGGCCGCAGGGATTCAGCCCCAGCATTTT.

This clonotype has only a few counts. This CDR3 is CASRGASGYYNEQFF. The DNA for the CDR3 is TGTGCCAGCAGGGGGGCCAGTGGGTACTACAATGAGCAGTTCTTC. V and J are TRBV5-6 and TRBJ2-1, with a tentative D call TRBD1 (6 bases). CDR3 length: 15 amino acids. V lost 5 bases to trimming and J lost 3 bases, with 15 bases between them. Germline CDR1 SGHDT, CDR2 YYEEEE.

In this sample, this clonotype turned up a few times. The chain links TRBV29-1 to TRBJ1-1; D unclear. The V gene's germline CDR1 is SQVTM and CDR2 ANQGSEA. With 1 base removed from V and 1 base from J, the gap between germline ends came to 10 bases. CDR3 size: 14 residues. CDR3 in amino acids: CSVEGGVWNTEAFF. CDR3 nucleotide sequence: TGCAGCGTTGAAGGCGGGGTTTGGAACACTGAAGCTTTCTTT.

This chain uses TRBV6-6 with TRBJ2-1; 12 bases match TRBD2. Trimming cost V 6 bases and J 7 bases; bases outside gene matches: 7. Germline V gene sequence: CDR1 MNHNY, CDR2 SVGAGI (reference sequence). The length of the CDR3 is 15 residues. CDR3 protein: CASSRLAGVRNEQFF. The CDR3 nucleotides are TGTGCCAGCAGCCGACTAGCGGGAGTACGGAATGAGCAGTTCTTC.

V is TRBV6-5 and J is TRBJ2-7, with D tentatively TRBD2 (6 bases). The germline CDR1 and CDR2 sequences are MNHEY and SVGAGI. CDR3 length equals 15 residues. Trimming removed 5 bases at V and 7 bases at J, with 21 bases between. This CDR3 reads CASSPRRLVGEEQYF. As DNA, the CDR3 is TGTGCCAGCAGTCCGCGTAGACTAGTGGGAGAAGAGCAGTACTTC.

This clonotype was observed a handful of times. The chain recombines TRBV5-6 with TRBJ2-5; TRBD2 matches 7 bases. The CDR3 runs to 14 residues. Germline assignment: CDR1 SGHDT and CDR2 YYEEEE. The V gene end was trimmed by 2 bases and the J gene end by 5 bases; junction bases not matched to a gene: 6. CDR3 sequence reads: CASSFGGSLETQYF. The CDR3 DNA reads as TGTGCCAGCAGCTTCGGCGGGAGTTTGGAGACCCAGTACTTC.

This clonotype was found many times. The rearrangement joins TRBV6-1 to TRBJ2-2, with D perhaps TRBD1 (5 bases). The CDR3 runs 15 residues. Trimming pared 3 bases from V and 4 bases from J, leaving 12 bases between. The germline gives CDR1 MNHNS, CDR2 SASEGT. The CDR3 here is CASSDPGQVTGELFF. CDR3 nucleotide sequence: TGTGCCAGCAGTGACCCCGGACAAGTCACCGGGGAGCTGTTTTTT.

This clonotype was picked up a small number of times. The V gene is TRBV6-2 or TRBV6-3, the J gene TRBJ1-2; D gene uncertain. Trimming cost V 6 bases and J 3 bases, with 5 bases left between them. Germline V gene data show CDR1 as MNHEY and CDR2 as SVGEGT. The CDR3 runs 11 residues. This CDR3 is CASRWDYGYTF. CDR3 in DNA: TGTGCCAGCAGGTGGGACTATGGCTACACCTTC.

V gene TRBV5-4 combines with J gene TRBJ2-5; 14 nucleotides align to TRBD2. The CDR3 consists of 18 residues. Germline V gives CDR1 SGHNT, CDR2 YYREEE (reference sequence). V gave up 0 bases and J gave up 5 bases; unmatched junction bases: 9. The CDR3 is CASSLARLAGGPLETQYF. CDR3 coding DNA: TGTGCCAGCAGCTTGGCTCGACTAGCGGGAGGGCCTTTGGAGACCCAGTACTTC.

This clonotype has only a few counts. The V gene is TRBV18, the J gene TRBJ2-7; 9 bases line up with TRBD2. The V segment lost 8 bases and the J segment 0 bases; nucleotides outside the gene matches: 5. This CDR3 has 14 residues. Germline lookup yields CDR1 KGHSH and CDR2 LQKENI. CDR3 protein: CASRPTSGSYEQYF. CDR3 DNA sequence: TGTGCCAGCCGACCGACTAGCGGCTCCTACGAGCAGTACTTC.